There are many counts of the clone carrying this T cell receptor (beta chain). Its antigen is as yet unknown. These data come from a study of CD8+CD57+ T cells in acquired aplastic anemia. About the study: Quantities of DNA derived from sorted CD4+ and CD8+ cells averaged 3.2 ug.

General study points: Patients showed no significant difference from controls in CD8+ Simpson's diversity. Some 31 sequences, all CD8+ CDR3, were shared between patients and controls.

All patients picked for sequencing had shown, by flow cytometry, an expansion of CD8+CD57+ cells. The cohort consisted entirely of patients having severe acquired aplastic anemia. Trimming shortened V by 3 bases and J by 2 bases, and 11 bases separated the two germline ends. There are 15 residues in the CDR3. CDR1 SEHNR and CDR2 FQNEAQ come from the germline V gene (reference sequence). Genomic DNA, the template, was used for profiling of the TCR beta VDJ and CDR3. Each CDR3 protein gets one entry after TCRdb re-called the reads with MiXCR. The table includes about 160,000 distinct CDR3 sequences, around 52% detected once.

This clonotype was sampled from a human donor with aplastic anemia. The sample consisted of sorted CD4+, CD8+, or CD8+CD57+ T cells (not recorded which) from PBMCs. This chain links TRBV7-9 with TRBJ1-5; possible D gene TRBD1, 5 bases. The CDR3 DNA sequence: TGTGCCAGCAGCTTGGGGGGGGGTGGCAATCAGCCCCAGCATTTT. It yields the protein CASSLGGGGNQPQHF.